These 4 T cell receptor beta chains share one sample of origin, sequenced in a study of shared clonotypes between healthy human individuals. Sequencing used immunoSEQ multiplex PCR; TCRdb keeps in-frame clones, though not all of them. The sample has roughly 220,000 clones; 65% are singletons. Sequencing was carried out using memory CD4+ T cells sorted from blood. Subset defined: CD45RA-negative fraction. The receptors come from a man younger than 40 in good health.

The table lists this clone with a few counts. The rearrangement links TRBV6-5 to TRBJ1-5; the D gene is possibly TRBD1 (6 bases). This CDR3 contains 12 residues. V gave up 11 bases and J gave up 5 bases, with 13 bases separating them. CDR1 is MNHEY, CDR2 SVGAGI, per germline. In nucleotides, the CDR3 is TGTGCCGTAGGGGGGGGCGATCAGCCCCAGCATTTT. This sequence encodes CAVGGGDQPQHF.

The chain employs TRBV14 and TRBJ2-2, with D uncertain. V was shortened by 5 bases and J by 5 bases, with 12 bases between the two germline ends. The CDR3 is 14 amino acids. Per the germline V gene, CDR1 is SGHDN and CDR2 is FVKESK. CDR3 amino acids: CASSYDGWTGELFF. In DNA form, the CDR3 reads TGTGCCAGCAGCTACGACGGATGGACCGGGGAGCTGTTTTTT.

The chain employs TRBV6-5 and TRBJ1-2, with D hard to call. Germline-derived CDR1 and CDR2 are MNHEY and SVGAGI. The CDR3 loop spans 11 amino acids. The V and J ends lost 7 bases and 5 bases respectively, with 8 bases between them. The DNA of the CDR3 is TGTGCCAGCACCGACGGGTATGGCTACACCTTC. Amino acids: CASTDGYGYTF.

The genes are TRBV28 and TRBJ2-4; 13 bases agree with TRBD2. Per germline, CDR1 MDHEN and CDR2 SYDVKM. V was pared by 6 bases and J by 3 bases, with 5 bases of the junction left unmatched. There are 16 residues in the CDR3. The CDR3 DNA reads as TGTGCCAGCAGCACTAGCGGGAGGGTTGGCAAAAACATTCAGTACTTC. This gives the protein CASSTSGRVGKNIQYF.